This T cell receptor (beta chain) stems from a study of blood T cell repertoires in COVID-19. The wider study: The cDNA or gDNA used as material had been derived from T cells, B-cell-depleted T cells, or PBMCs.

Ages ranged from about 18 to 90 years, with residence in about 24 US areas. Assignment of participants to cohorts was predicated upon participant-reported clinical history. The CDR3 extends over 15 amino acids. V shed 4 bases and J shed 4 bases, with 17 bases lying between them. Germline V gives CDR1 SGHDT, CDR2 YYEEEE. Here immunoSEQ multiplex PCR was the method, and the copy in TCRdb shows in-frame clones only, minus some. The data contain fewer than 400,000 clones, approximately 87% of them singletons. This clone came up once. The V and J genes are TRBV5-6 and TRBJ1-1, with a weak D call TRBD1 (5 bases). Input material: PBMCs or T cells enriched from blood (not recorded which). The receptor comes from a woman between 50 and 59 years old who had recovered from COVID-19. The CDR3 nucleotides read TGTGCCAGCAGCCTACTGGGGACTGGGGGCACTGAAGCTTTCTTT. Translating it yields CASSLLGTGGTEAFF.